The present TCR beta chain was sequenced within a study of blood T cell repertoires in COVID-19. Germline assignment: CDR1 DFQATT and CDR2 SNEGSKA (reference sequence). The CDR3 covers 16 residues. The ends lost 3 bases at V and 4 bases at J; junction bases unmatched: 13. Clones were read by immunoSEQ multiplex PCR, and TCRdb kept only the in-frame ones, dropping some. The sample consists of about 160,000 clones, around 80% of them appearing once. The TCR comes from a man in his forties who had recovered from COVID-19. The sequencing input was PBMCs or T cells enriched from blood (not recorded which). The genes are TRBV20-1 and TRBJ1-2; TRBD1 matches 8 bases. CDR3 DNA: TGCAGTGCTAGTAAAAGCGCCAGGGGGCTGAGCTATGGCTACACCTTC. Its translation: CSASKSARGLSYGYTF.